This T cell receptor beta chain was obtained from a study of identifying expanded T cells in peripheral blood. Some clones are missing from TCRdb's copy, which holds only in-frame ones; the method was immunoSEQ multiplex PCR. The data hold 100,000 or so clones, with approximately 89% observed a single time. The germline V gene encodes CDR1 MDHEN and CDR2 SYDVKM. Deletions cut 5 bases from V and 9 bases from J, with 9 bases between. This CDR3 is 11 amino acids long. General study points: Across healthy donors, higher total template counts meant significantly greater roughly two-week count variance. Over two and four weeks, about 15 and 18 clones changed, versus around 1.1 between replicates.

As regards this clone: Its specificity is unknown.

The receptor was isolated from a person between 18 and 75 years old in good health. Source material: blood. The chain has TRBV28 and TRBJ2-3; D gene ambiguous. CDR3 DNA sequence: TGTGCCAGCAGTCTCCCCCCCACGCAGTATTTT. Amino acid sequence: CASSLPPTQYF.